Many counts were recorded for the clone carrying this T cell receptor beta chain. The target antigen is unknown. The library came from three nested PCR rounds adapted from ARM-PCR protocols. One entry per CDR3 protein, called by TCRdb with MiXCR from the multiplex PCR reads. Of 110,000 or so distinct CDR3 sequences in the sample, 60% to 65% were seen once. The CDR3 totals 13 residues. Trimming shortened V by 2 bases and J by 4 bases, and 8 bases separated the two germline ends. The data belong to a study of tumor and adjacent non-tumor tissue in lung cancer. RNA was extracted from bulk tissue without any cell sorting. The normal lung tissue was taken more than 3 cm from the tumor edge. Study results and limitations: Top 100 clones took a larger repertoire share in normal lung. Patients with more diverse tumor TCRs had worse survival.

The rearrangement uses TRBV12-3 or TRBV12-4 and TRBJ2-5, with D unclear. The sequence was obtained from a man in his fifties or sixties with non-small cell lung cancer. The sample taken for sequencing was distant non-tumor lung tissue. CDR3 nucleotides: TGTGCCAGCAGTTTACATAGCTCAGAGACCCAGTACTTC. Its translation: CASSLHSSETQYF.